Following are 29 T cell receptor beta chains from one sample sequenced in a study of T cells in Graves' hyperthyroidism and ophthalmopathy. TCR beta CDR3 region amplification was performed from RNA transcripts. The HTBI primer set drove a first-round RT-PCR of the TCR CDR3. A single record per CDR3 protein comes from TCRdb applying MiXCR to the multiplex PCR reads. The sample includes 150,000 or so distinct CDR3 sequences, about 9% of them seen just once. The sequenced material came from blood. The source is a woman in her late teens or twenties with Graves' hyperthyroidism that later progressed to Graves' ophthalmopathy.

This clonotype is classed as medium-sized. The chain links TRBV3-1 to TRBJ1-2, with 9 bases lining up with TRBD1. Germline V CDR1 and CDR2: LGHDT, YNNKEL (reference sequence). Trimming removed 0 bases from V and 3 bases from J; junction bases left unmatched: 14. CDR3 length equals 19 residues. The CDR3 protein is CASSQDVRTGDLVDYGYTF. In DNA form, the CDR3 reads TGTGCCAGCAGCCAAGATGTACGGACAGGGGATCTCGTCGACTATGGCTACACCTTC.

The count of this clonotype is one. A much bigger clone sits one base away, suggesting this may be a read error. This chain connects TRBV7-9 to TRBJ1-2; D may be TRBD1 (5 bases). CDR3 size: 18 residues. The V gene lost 5 bases and the J gene lost 0 bases, with 22 bases spanning the gap. Germline V gene lookup returns CDR1 SEHNR and CDR2 FQNEAQ (reference sequence). The DNA of the CDR3 is TGTGCCAGCAGCCCACACGCTCTGAGGGGATCTGCTAACTATGGCTACACCTTC. It specifies CASSPHALRGSANYGYTF.

The table lists this clonotype with many counts. The V gene is TRBV12-3 or TRBV12-4, the J gene TRBJ2-2; 9 bases map to TRBD1. This CDR3 contains 15 residues. V was clipped by 5 bases and J by 2 bases; unmatched bases: 3. In DNA, the CDR3 is TGTGCCAGCAGTGCGGGACAGGGTAACACCGGGGAGCTGTTTTTT. Translated: CASSAGQGNTGELFF.

This clonotype occurred many times. DNA for the CDR3: TGTGCCAGCAGTTTGGGAGGGGGCTACGAGCAGTACTTC. Translated, it gives CASSLGGGYEQYF. This chain joins TRBV12-3 or TRBV12-4 and TRBJ2-7, with a tentative D call TRBD2 (7 bases). V was clipped by 3 bases and J by 3 bases, with 9 bases between them. This CDR3 has 13 amino acids.

At least ten counts were recorded for this clonotype. The chain has TRBV7-9 and TRBJ1-1; TRBD1 is a possible D gene (5 bases). With 1 base removed from V and 4 bases from J, the gap between germline ends came to 10 bases. Germline-derived CDR1 and CDR2 are SEHNR and FQNEAQ (reference sequence). The CDR3 length is 14 residues. The CDR3 spells CASSLEGAVTEAFF. For the CDR3, the DNA is TGTGCCAGCAGCTTAGAAGGGGCTGTCACTGAAGCTTTCTTT.

This clonotype was found many times. The CDR3 spells CASSPRQGRDSPLHF. The CDR3 DNA reads TGTGCCAGCAGCCCGCGACAGGGGAGGGATTCACCCCTCCACTTT. The chain joins TRBV3-1 to TRBJ1-6; 8 bases are a match to TRBD1. The germline V gene has CDR1 LGHDT and CDR2 YNNKEL (reference sequence). CDR3 length equals 15 residues. V lost 4 bases and J lost 8; bases outside the gene matches: 7.

This clonotype was seen many times. This chain connects TRBV6-1 to TRBJ2-7; possibly TRBD1 or TRBD2 for D (5 bases each). Trimming stripped 5 bases from V and 1 base from J, with 21 bases between. This CDR3 contains 17 residues. Germline CDR1 is MNHNS and CDR2 is SASEGT. This chain's CDR3 is CASSKPSSGTTSYEQYF. The CDR3 region has the DNA TGTGCCAGCAGTAAACCTTCTTCGGGGACGACGTCCTACGAGCAGTACTTC.

The chain has TRBV11-1 and TRBJ2-7, with 8 bases aligning to TRBD1. J lost 5 bases, V lost 5 bases, and 8 bases had no gene match. The CDR3 extends over 14 amino acids. Looked up from germline, CDR1 is SGHAT and CDR2 is FQDESV (reference sequence). Here the CDR3 reads CASSTQGALDEQYF. In DNA form, the CDR3 reads TGTGCCAGCAGCACGCAGGGGGCTCTGGACGAGCAGTACTTC.

This clonotype was detected many times. The V gene is TRBV6-2 or TRBV6-3, the J gene TRBJ2-1; TRBD2 is a possible D gene (6 bases). The CDR3 totals 14 residues. The germline gives CDR1 MNHEY, CDR2 SVGEGT. The V end lost 7 bases, the J end lost 7 bases, and 17 bases lay between the germline ends. CDR3 sequence (DNA): TGTGCCAGCACTGACACCCGGGGGAAAAATGAGCAGTTCTTC. This translates into CASTDTRGKNEQFF.

This clonotype was counted many times. This rearrangement joins TRBV2 to TRBJ2-3; D unresolved. Germline V gene sequence: CDR1 SNHLY, CDR2 FYNNEI. This CDR3 comprises 16 residues. V was pared by 4 bases and J by 2 bases, with 16 bases between. The CDR3 sequence is CASSGDRSTYTDTQYF. The CDR3 nucleotides read TGTGCCAGCAGTGGAGACCGGTCCACTTACACAGATACGCAGTATTTT.

This rearrangement joins TRBV3-1 to TRBJ2-4; TRBD1 might be the D (5 bases). Trimming removed 0 bases from V and 1 base from J, with 10 bases in between. Germline CDR1 and CDR2: LGHDT and YNNKEL (reference sequence). The length of the CDR3 is 16 residues. The CDR3, as DNA: TGTGCCAGCAGCCAAGAAAGGGGTTCGGCCAAAAACATTCAGTACTTC. It specifies CASSQERGSAKNIQYF.

This clonotype was recorded at least ten times. In nucleotides, the CDR3 is TGTGCCAGCAGCCCGGGGACCTACAAAAGGCCCTCCTATAATTCACCCCTCCACTTT. Translating it yields CASSPGTYKRPSYNSPLHF. This chain links TRBV7-9 with TRBJ1-6, with a possible D match to TRBD1 (5 bases). Germline CDR1 is SEHNR and CDR2 is FQNEAQ (reference sequence). The germline V and J ends were trimmed by 5 bases and 0 bases, with 20 bases remaining between them. The CDR3 spans 19 residues.

This clonotype has ten or more counts. V usage is TRBV20-1 and J usage is TRBJ1-6, with D possibly matching TRBD1 (5 bases). Between the trimmed V and J ends, which lost 3 bases and 9 bases, there was a span of 12 bases. The germline V gene has CDR1 DFQATT and CDR2 SNEGSKA (reference sequence). This CDR3 is built from 13 residues. The CDR3 bases are TGCAGTGCTAGTATGGGACCTGGTTCACCCCTCCACTTT. Translation gives CSASMGPGSPLHF.

This clonotype has at least ten counts. The chain combines TRBV28 with TRBJ1-2; D unclear. V was trimmed by 2 bases and J by 4 bases, leaving 14 bases between them. This CDR3 is built from 15 residues. The germline V gene encodes CDR1 MDHEN and CDR2 SYDVKM. The CDR3 nucleotides read TGTGCCAGCAGTTTACCCTCTACGGACCTCTATGGCTACACCTTC. This gives the protein CASSLPSTDLYGYTF.

This clonotype was observed at least ten times. The genes are TRBV7-8 and TRBJ2-5, with TRBD1 identical over 10 bases. Germline loops: CDR1 SGHVS, CDR2 FQNEAQ. The CDR3 runs to 16 residues. Germline trimming cut 5 bases from V and 4 bases from J; bases unmatched to any gene: 10. The CDR3 DNA is TGTGCCAGCAGCCCCCAACGAAGGGACAGGGGAGAGACCCAGTACTTC. Amino acids: CASSPQRRDRGETQYF.

This clonotype has a count of ten or more. CDR3 sequence reads: CSVQPLNSGSTYNEQFF. The CDR3 DNA reads as TGCAGCGTTCAACCTTTAAATAGCGGGAGTACCTACAATGAGCAGTTCTTC. The chain employs TRBV29-1 and TRBJ2-1, with 9 bases that match TRBD2. Germline CDR1 SQVTM, CDR2 ANQGSEA. The CDR3 loop spans 17 amino acids. V trimming: 5 bases; J trimming: 2 bases; junction bases outside the gene matches: 13.

This clonotype has a count of ten or more. The chain combines TRBV13 with TRBJ2-1, with TRBD2 identical over 7 bases. The V gene end was trimmed by 4 bases and the J gene end by 2 bases; junction bases not matched to a gene: 8. This CDR3 has 16 amino acids. Looked up from germline, CDR1 is PRHDT and CDR2 is FYEKMQ (reference sequence). The CDR3 here is CASSWDAGRAYNEQFF. The CDR3 DNA follows: TGTGCCAGCAGCTGGGATGCTGGGAGGGCCTACAATGAGCAGTTCTTC.

Worth noting for this clonotype: With a much larger clone just one base away, this may be a read error. The DNA for the CDR3 is TGTGCCAGCAGCTTAGATGGGACAGTACTTAACTATAGCTACACCTTC. This encodes CASSLDGTVLNYSYTF. This rearrangement joins TRBV7-8 to TRBJ1-2, with 7 bases lining up with TRBD1. This CDR3 is built from 16 residues. CDR1 is SGHVS, CDR2 FQNEAQ, per germline.

This clonotype was recorded at least ten times. The chain is built from TRBV16 and TRBJ2-3; D remains unclear. V lost 7 bases and J 0 bases, leaving 11 bases between the germline ends. CDR1 is KGHSY and CDR2 is FQNENV in the germline V gene. CDR3 length equals 14 residues. In nucleotides, the CDR3 is TGTGCCAGCAAAAGAAGTCGGAGCACAGATACGCAGTATTTT. It translates to CASKRSRSTDTQYF.

The table lists this clonotype with many counts. The rearrangement links TRBV27 to TRBJ2-2; 7 bases map to TRBD1. The CDR3 totals 13 residues. V was clipped by 9 bases and J by 4 bases; unmatched bases: 5. The V gene's germline CDR1 is MNHEY and CDR2 SMNVEV (reference sequence). CDR3 loop: CASSGTATGELFF. Here the CDR3 DNA reads TGTGCCAGTTCCGGGACAGCCACCGGGGAGCTGTTTTTT.

This clonotype was picked up many times. The chain is built from TRBV7-2 and TRBJ1-2, with unresolved D. The CDR3 spans 14 residues. The germline V gene has CDR1 SGHTA and CDR2 FQGNSA. The V gene lost 5 bases and the J gene lost 5 bases, with 15 bases spanning the gap. CDR3 bases: TGTGCCAGCAGCCCCTCAGGAGTACAATATGGCTACACCTTC. Its translation: CASSPSGVQYGYTF.

This clonotype has at least ten counts. This chain joins TRBV7-9 and TRBJ2-7, with TRBD1 matching over 7 bases. The V gene's germline CDR1 is SEHNR and CDR2 FQNEAQ (reference sequence). The CDR3 runs 15 residues. J lost 7 bases, V lost 4 bases, and 13 bases had no gene match. CDR3: CASSSSGTVGREQYF. The DNA for the CDR3 is TGTGCCAGCAGCTCATCCGGGACAGTGGGGCGGGAGCAGTACTTC.

This clonotype was seen only a few times. The J gene is TRBJ2-6, the V gene TRBV5-4, with a possible D match to TRBD2 (6 bases). The CDR3 is 17 residues long. The germline V gene encodes CDR1 SGHNT and CDR2 YYREEE (reference sequence). V was shortened by 7 bases and J by 2 bases, with 19 bases between the two germline ends. The CDR3 DNA reads as TGTGCCAGCGGGGAGGCGCCTTTAGGTGCTGGGGCCAACGTCCTGACTTTC. It specifies CASGEAPLGAGANVLTF.

This clonotype occurred many times. The rearrangement uses TRBV30 and TRBJ2-5, with D unclear. Germline CDR1 GTSNPN, CDR2 SVGIG (reference sequence). The ends were cut back, 0 bases at V and 6 bases at J, with 5 bases in the middle. The CDR3 extends over 11 amino acids. The DNA for the CDR3 is TGTGCCTGGAGTGTGGGGAAGACCCAGTACTTC. Translation: CAWSVGKTQYF.

The sample holds many counts of this clonotype. An end of the junction does not agree with germline; a read error may underlie this. This sequence joins TRBV20-1 and TRBJ1-2, with 9 nucleotides matching TRBD1. The CDR3 covers 15 residues. Germline V CDR1 and CDR2: DFQATT, SNEGSKA (reference sequence). The CDR3 reads CSPRGGTGSLDGYTF. DNA for the CDR3: TGCAGTCCTAGAGGGGGGACAGGGTCATTGGATGGCTACACCTTC.

V usage is TRBV19 and J usage is TRBJ2-2; D gene ambiguous. Germline values: CDR1 LNHDA, CDR2 SQIVND (reference sequence). This CDR3 comprises 15 residues. V lost 0 bases to trimming and J lost 0 bases, with 5 bases between them. DNA for the CDR3: TGTGCCAGTAGTATAGACAGTTCGAACACCGGGGAGCTGTTTTTT. Its translation is CASSIDSSNTGELFF.

This clonotype has a handful of counts. The rearrangement links TRBV27 to TRBJ2-1, with 8 bases that match TRBD2. V lost 6 bases, J lost 3 bases, and 10 bases stayed unmatched. CDR1 and CDR2 from the germline V gene are MNHEY and SMNVEV (reference sequence). The CDR3 sequence is 16 residues long. CDR3 nucleotides: TGTGCCAGCAGGGGCGGGGGGCGAAGCTTCTACAATGAGCAGTTCTTC. Translated: CASRGGGRSFYNEQFF.

This clonotype was seen repeatedly, ten times or more. The chain recombines TRBV28 with TRBJ1-5, with 10 bases lining up with TRBD1. The CDR3 runs 19 residues. The V and J ends lost 3 bases and 0 bases, in that order; junction bases with no gene match: 11. Germline V gives CDR1 MDHEN, CDR2 SYDVKM. CDR3 amino acids: CASSFGPGQGTPSNQPQHF. In DNA, the CDR3 is TGTGCCAGCAGTTTCGGGCCGGGACAGGGGACCCCTAGCAATCAGCCCCAGCATTTT.

This clonotype was observed many times. The rearrangement joins TRBV5-1 to TRBJ1-1; possible D gene TRBD1, 5 bases. This CDR3 contains 16 residues. Trimming cost V 2 bases and J 0 bases, with 14 bases left between them. The germline gives CDR1 SGHRS, CDR2 YFSETQ. CDR3 protein: CASSFPRGDMNTEAFF. The CDR3 DNA is TGCGCCAGCAGCTTCCCGCGGGGGGATATGAACACTGAAGCTTTCTTT.